This section outlines one TCR beta chain sequence together with its context. Trimming removed 0 bases at V and 0 bases at J, with 7 bases between. CDR1 SGHRS and CDR2 YFSETQ come from the germline V gene. The CDR3 spans 14 residues. The record originates from a study of T cells in tumors after PD-1 blockade. TCRdb's table, derived via immunoSEQ multiplex PCR, lists solely in-frame clones and lacks some. The table lists fewer than 50,000 clones, 81% of them singletons. Sequencing was performed on PBMCs, taken before anti-PD-1 treatment. This chain links TRBV5-1 with TRBJ2-7, with D unclear. The sequence came from a human donor with basal cell carcinoma. CDR3 region: CASSLVRYSYEQYF. The CDR3 DNA reads as TGCGCCAGCAGCTTGGTCAGGTACTCCTACGAGCAGTACTTC. The whole variable domain, remainder taken from reference TRBV5-1 and TRBJ2-7, is KAGVTQTPRYLIKTRGQQVTLSCSPISGHRSVSWYQQTPGQGLQFLFEYFSETQRNKGNFPGRFSGRQFSNSRSEMNVSTLELGDSALYLCASSLVRYSYEQYFGPGTRLTVT.